This TCR beta chain stems from a study of cytomegalovirus exposure and HLA in healthy donors. V was clipped by 4 bases and J by 5 bases; unmatched bases: 10. Germline V lookup: CDR1 SGHRS, CDR2 YFSETQ. The length of the CDR3 is 15 residues. Remarks on this clone: Other DNA sequences within the sample encode an identical CDR3.

This PCR relied on a set of 60 Vbeta primers and 13 Jbeta primers. The table came from immunoSEQ multiplex PCR; TCRdb's copy has only in-frame clones and leaves some out. This repertoire includes some 89,000 clones. The J gene is TRBJ2-3, the V gene TRBV5-1, with 7 bases aligning to TRBD2. Sequencing was carried out using PBMCs. This receptor was obtained from a woman aged 30 to 39 in good health and CMV-seronegative. CDR3 amino acids: CASSQPASGGDTQYF. For the CDR3, the DNA is TGCGCCAGCAGCCAGCCCGCTAGCGGAGGAGATACGCAGTATTTT. Based on the CDR3 plus reference TRBV5-1 and TRBJ2-3, the full variable domain is KAGVTQTPRYLIKTRGQQVTLSCSPISGHRSVSWYQQTPGQGLQFLFEYFSETQRNKGNFPGRFSGRQFSNSRSEMNVSTLELGDSALYLCASSQPASGGDTQYFGPGTRLTVL.